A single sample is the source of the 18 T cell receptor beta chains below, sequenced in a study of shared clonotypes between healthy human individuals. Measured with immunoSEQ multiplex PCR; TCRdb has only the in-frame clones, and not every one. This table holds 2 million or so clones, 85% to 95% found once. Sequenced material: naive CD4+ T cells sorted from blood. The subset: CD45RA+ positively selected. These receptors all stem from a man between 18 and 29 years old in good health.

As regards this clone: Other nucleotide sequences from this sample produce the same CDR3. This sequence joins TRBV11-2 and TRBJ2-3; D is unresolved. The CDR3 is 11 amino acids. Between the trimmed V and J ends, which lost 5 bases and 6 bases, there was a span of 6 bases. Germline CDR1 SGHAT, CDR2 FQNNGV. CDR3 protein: CASSPKDTQYF. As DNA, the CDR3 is TGTGCCAGCAGCCCCAAGGATACGCAGTATTTT.

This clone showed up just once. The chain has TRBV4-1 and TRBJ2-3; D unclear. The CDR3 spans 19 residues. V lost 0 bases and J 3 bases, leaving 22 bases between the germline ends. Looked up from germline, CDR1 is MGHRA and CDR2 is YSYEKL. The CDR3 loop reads CASSQDRRLSNTETDTQYF. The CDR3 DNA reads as TGCGCCAGCAGCCAAGATAGACGGTTATCTAATACCGAAACAGATACGCAGTATTTT.

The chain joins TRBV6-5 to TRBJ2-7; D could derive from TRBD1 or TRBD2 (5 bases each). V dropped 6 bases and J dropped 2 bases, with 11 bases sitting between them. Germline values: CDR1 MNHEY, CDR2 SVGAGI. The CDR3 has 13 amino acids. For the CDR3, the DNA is TGTGCCAGCAGCCAACAGGAGGCCTACGAGCAGTACTTC. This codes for CASSQQEAYEQYF.

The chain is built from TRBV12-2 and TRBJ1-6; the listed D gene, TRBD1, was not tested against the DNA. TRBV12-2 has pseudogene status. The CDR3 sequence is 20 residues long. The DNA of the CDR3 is TGTGCAAGTCGCCCCCCTATAGAGGGCAGGGGGCCGTCCTATAATTCACCCCTCCACTTT. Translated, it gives CASRPPIEGRGPSYNSPLHF.

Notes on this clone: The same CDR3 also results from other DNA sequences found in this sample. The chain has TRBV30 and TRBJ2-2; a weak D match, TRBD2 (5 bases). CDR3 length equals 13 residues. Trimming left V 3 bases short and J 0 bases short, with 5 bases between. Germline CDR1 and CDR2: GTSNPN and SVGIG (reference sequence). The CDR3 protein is CAWSGTNTGELFF. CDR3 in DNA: TGTGCCTGGAGCGGGACGAACACCGGGGAGCTGTTTTTT.

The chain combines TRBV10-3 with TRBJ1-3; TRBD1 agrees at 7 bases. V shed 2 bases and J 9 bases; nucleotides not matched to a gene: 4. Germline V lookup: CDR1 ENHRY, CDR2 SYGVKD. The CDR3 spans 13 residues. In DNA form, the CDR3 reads TGTGCCATCAGTGAGGACAGGGAGTCCACCATATATTTT. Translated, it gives CAISEDRESTIYF.

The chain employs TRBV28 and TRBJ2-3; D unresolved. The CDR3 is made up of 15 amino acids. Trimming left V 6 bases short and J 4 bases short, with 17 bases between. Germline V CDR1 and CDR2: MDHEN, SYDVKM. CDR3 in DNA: TGTGCCAGCAGCCTAGACAAGTTATTACCAGATACGCAGTATTTT. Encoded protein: CASSLDKLLPDTQYF.

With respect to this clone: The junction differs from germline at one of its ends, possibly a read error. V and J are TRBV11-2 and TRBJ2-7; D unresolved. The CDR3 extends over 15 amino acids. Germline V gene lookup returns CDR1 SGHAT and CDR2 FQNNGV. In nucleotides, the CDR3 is TGTGCCAGCAGCACACTGACGCTCTCCTCCAACGAGCAGTACTTC. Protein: CASSTLTLSSNEQYF.

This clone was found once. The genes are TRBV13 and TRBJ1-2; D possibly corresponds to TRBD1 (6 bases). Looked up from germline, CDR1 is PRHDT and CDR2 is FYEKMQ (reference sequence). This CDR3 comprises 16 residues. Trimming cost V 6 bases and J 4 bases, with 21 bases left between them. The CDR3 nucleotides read TGTGCCAGCAGTATCGGGTCTTTTGGGACATTCTATGGCTACACCTTC. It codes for CASSIGSFGTFYGYTF. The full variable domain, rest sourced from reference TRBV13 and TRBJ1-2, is AAGVIQSPRHLIKEKRETATLKCYPIPRHDTVYWYQQGPGQDPQFLISFYEKMQSDKGSIPDRFSAQQFSDYHSELNMSSLELGDSALYFCASSIGSFGTFYGYTFGSGTRLTVV.

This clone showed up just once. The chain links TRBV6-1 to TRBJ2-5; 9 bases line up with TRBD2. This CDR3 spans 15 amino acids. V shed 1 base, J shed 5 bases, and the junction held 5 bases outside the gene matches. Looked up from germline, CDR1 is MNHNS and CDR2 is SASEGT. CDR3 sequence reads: CASSEGTSDAETQYF. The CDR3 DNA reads TGTGCCAGCAGTGAAGGGACTAGCGATGCGGAGACCCAGTACTTC.

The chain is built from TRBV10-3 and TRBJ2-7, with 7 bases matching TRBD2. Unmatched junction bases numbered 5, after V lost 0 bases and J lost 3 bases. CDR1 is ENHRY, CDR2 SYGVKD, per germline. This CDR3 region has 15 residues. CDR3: CAISESGGGVYEQYF. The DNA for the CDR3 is TGTGCCATCAGTGAGTCTGGCGGGGGAGTCTACGAGCAGTACTTC.

The DNA of the CDR3 is TGTGCCAGCACCGAACTTGACAGAGACTCTGGAAACACCATATATTTT. This codes for CASTELDRDSGNTIYF. This rearrangement joins TRBV6-6 to TRBJ1-3; TRBD1 is a possible D gene (5 bases). Germline values: CDR1 MNHNY, CDR2 SVGAGI (reference sequence). The CDR3 consists of 16 residues. The V end lost 7 bases, the J end lost 0 bases, and 16 bases lay between the germline ends.

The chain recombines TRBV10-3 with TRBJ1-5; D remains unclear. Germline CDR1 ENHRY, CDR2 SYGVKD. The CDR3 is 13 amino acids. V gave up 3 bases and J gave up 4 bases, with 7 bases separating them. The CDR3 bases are TGTGCCATCAGTGAAACGGGAAATCAGCCCCAGCATTTT. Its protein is CAISETGNQPQHF.

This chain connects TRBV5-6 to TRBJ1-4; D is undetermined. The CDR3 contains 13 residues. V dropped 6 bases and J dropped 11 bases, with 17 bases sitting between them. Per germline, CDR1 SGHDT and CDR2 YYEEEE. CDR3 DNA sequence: TGTGCCAGCACTAGATGGGCCGTCGCCAAACTGTTTTTT. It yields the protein CASTRWAVAKLFF. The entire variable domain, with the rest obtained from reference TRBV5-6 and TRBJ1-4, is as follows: DAGVTQSPTHLIKTRGQQVTLRCSPKSGHDTVSWYQQALGQGPQFIFQYYEEEERQRGNFPDRFSGHQFPNYSSELNVNALLLGDSALYLCASTRWAVAKLFFGSGTQLSVL.

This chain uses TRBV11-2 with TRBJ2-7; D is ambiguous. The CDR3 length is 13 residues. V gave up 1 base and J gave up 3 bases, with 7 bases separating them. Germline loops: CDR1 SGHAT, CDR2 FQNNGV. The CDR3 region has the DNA TGTGCCAGCAGCTTAGCGGTAGGCTACGAGCAGTACTTC. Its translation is CASSLAVGYEQYF.

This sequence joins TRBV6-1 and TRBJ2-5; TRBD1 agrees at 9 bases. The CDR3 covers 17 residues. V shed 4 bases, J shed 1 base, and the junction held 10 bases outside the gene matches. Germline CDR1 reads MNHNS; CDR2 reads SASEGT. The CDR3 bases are TGTGCCAGCAGTGCTCGCCTGGGGACAGGGACCCAAGAGACCCAGTACTTC. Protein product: CASSARLGTGTQETQYF.

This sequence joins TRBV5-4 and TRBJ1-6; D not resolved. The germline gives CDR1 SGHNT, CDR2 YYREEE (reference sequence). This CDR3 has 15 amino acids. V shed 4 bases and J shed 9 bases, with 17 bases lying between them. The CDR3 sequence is CASSNVAESISPLHF. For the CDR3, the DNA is TGTGCCAGCAGCAACGTCGCGGAATCAATTTCACCCCTCCACTTT.

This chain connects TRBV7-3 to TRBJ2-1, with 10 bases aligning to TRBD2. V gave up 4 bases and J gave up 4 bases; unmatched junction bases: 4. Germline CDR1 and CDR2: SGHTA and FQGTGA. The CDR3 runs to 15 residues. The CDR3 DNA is TGTGCCAGCAGCTCAACTAGCGGGGAATACAATGAGCAGTTCTTC. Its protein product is CASSSTSGEYNEQFF.